This T cell receptor beta chain was identified during a study of PD-1 blockade in classical Hodgkin lymphoma. The table came from immunoSEQ multiplex PCR; TCRdb's copy has only in-frame clones and leaves some out. The sample contains approximately 60,000 clones, roughly nine tenths of which appear only once. Study-wide findings and caveats: Newly diagnosed patients reportedly trailed healthy donors in baseline TCR diversity. It was among complete responders that baseline diversity resembled that of newly diagnosed patients. Researchers reported that CD4+ TCR diversity, though not CD8+, rose significantly by C4D1.

Trimming cost V 5 bases and J 10 bases, with 26 bases left between them. The CDR3 covers 16 residues. CDR1 and CDR2 (germline): SGHVS, FNYEAQ. Points on this clone: Its antigen is unknown.

Following autologous stem cell transplantation, relapse occurred in every patient, and exposure to brentuximab vedotin varied. J is TRBJ1-1 and V is TRBV7-6; no clear D. Sequencing was performed on peripheral blood mononuclear cells (PBMCs), taken at baseline. The TCR was taken from a human donor with classical Hodgkin lymphoma. CDR3 sequence: CASSRHHLRDMPGAFF. The CDR3 nucleotides read TGTGCCAGCAGCCGGCATCATCTTAGAGACATGCCCGGAGCTTTCTTT.